These 5 T cell receptor beta chains were sequenced from one sample in a study of blood T cell repertoires in COVID-19 (dated by TCRdb to the early 2020s). The library was produced with the immunoSEQ multiplex PCR assay. Entries here come from immuneACCESS through TCRdb and include only in-frame sequences with V and J called. Some clones fail to appear in such tables; in the studies checked, an unresolved V gene covers under half of the shortfall, and the cause of the remainder is unknown. Across this sample there are approximately 250,000 clones, with around 82% seen only once. 7.5% to 9% of the sample rests with the top ten. Sequenced input: peripheral blood. The receptors stem from a human donor in a cohort sampled during active COVID-19.

The J gene is TRBJ1-2, the V gene TRBV5-6; 7 bases map to TRBD1. J was trimmed by 6 bases and V by 4 bases; bases with no gene match: 6. The CDR3 has 13 residues. Per germline, CDR1 SGHDT and CDR2 YYEEEE. Here the CDR3 reads CASSHLDRNGYTF. In nucleotides, the CDR3 is TGTGCCAGCAGCCACCTGGACAGGAATGGCTACACCTTC.

The chain is built from TRBV5-1 and TRBJ1-2, with 8 bases that match TRBD1. V lost 4 bases and J lost 0; bases outside the gene matches: 14. The V gene's germline CDR1 is SGHRS and CDR2 YFSETQ. CDR3 length: 18 amino acids. CDR3: CASSGTGGSAQSNYGYTF. CDR3 nucleotide sequence: TGCGCCAGCAGCGGAACAGGGGGGTCCGCCCAATCTAACTATGGCTACACCTTC.

This chain links TRBV5-6 with TRBJ1-2, with TRBD1 as a possible D gene (6 bases). Trimming took off 1 base at V and 4 bases at J, with 14 bases between the two ends. CDR3 length: 15 amino acids. The V gene's germline CDR1 is SGHDT and CDR2 YYEEEE. The CDR3 DNA follows: TGTGCCAGCAGCTTGCTTACAGGGTCGGGCTATGGCTACACCTTC. It codes for CASSLLTGSGYGYTF.

Points on this clone: The CDR3 carries no conserved terminal phenylalanine or tryptophan, so it likely arises from a read error. No DNA is shown, since the ends of the CDR3 on it are uncertain; the CDR3 is the one TCRdb lists. The gene calls are TRBV5-4 and TRBJ2-7; the D call TRBD2 from the table was never checked on the DNA. Inclusive of both ends, the CDR3 amounts to 14 amino acids. The V gene's germline CDR1 is SGHNT and CDR2 YYREEE (reference sequence). CDR3 residues: CASRLRGRESGELL.

V gene TRBV7-8 combines with J gene TRBJ1-5; no firm D call. CDR1 is SGHVS, CDR2 FQNEAQ, per germline. V shed 5 bases and J shed 3 bases, with 8 bases lying between them. The CDR3 spans 13 residues. The CDR3 bases are TGTGCCAGCAGCGATAGCCCCAATCAGCCCCAGCATTTT. Protein: CASSDSPNQPQHF.